The 20 T cell receptor beta chains below all came from one sample that was sequenced in a study of neurological immune-mediated disorders. TCRdb processed the 5' RACE reads anew with MiXCR; each CDR3 protein has one entry. The sample yields some 66,000 distinct CDR3 sequences, 3% to 3.5% seen once. Specimen: PBMCs. These receptor sequences come from a man aged 40-49 years with multiple sclerosis.

This clonotype was seen ten or more times. The rearrangement joins TRBV20-1 to TRBJ2-3; 8 nucleotides match TRBD2. The germline V gene encodes CDR1 DFQATT and CDR2 SNEGSKA (reference sequence). J lost 0 bases, V lost 3 bases, and 14 bases had no gene match. CDR3 length: 18 residues. CDR3 bases: TGCAGTGCTAGTCCCCTGCGGGGGGACGACTCTAGCACAGATACGCAGTATTTT. Protein product: CSASPLRGDDSSTDTQYF.

This clonotype has ten or more counts. The chain joins TRBV6-1 to TRBJ2-7; TRBD2 might be the D (6 bases). The V and J ends lost 6 bases and 3 bases respectively, with 15 bases between them. This CDR3 has 14 amino acids. The germline gives CDR1 MNHNS, CDR2 SASEGT. Here the CDR3 DNA reads TGTGCCAGCAGGGTCGGGACTTCCTTCTACGAGCAGTACTTC. Protein sequence: CASRVGTSFYEQYF.

The sample holds many counts of this clonotype. This chain joins TRBV5-1 and TRBJ2-5; 9 bases match TRBD2. This CDR3 has 18 residues. J gave up 5 bases and V 0 bases, and 14 bases lay outside the gene matches. Germline V gives CDR1 SGHRS, CDR2 YFSETQ. CDR3 DNA sequence: TGCGCCAGCAGCTTGGGACTAGCGGACTCCTCGAGACGGGAGACCCAGTACTTC. Translated, it gives CASSLGLADSSRRETQYF.

At least ten counts were recorded for this clonotype. J is TRBJ1-2 and V is TRBV7-2, with TRBD1 identical over 10 bases. With V trimmed by 1 base and J by 7 bases, 3 bases remained unmatched. The V gene's germline CDR1 is SGHTA and CDR2 FQGNSA. The CDR3 contains 14 residues. The DNA for the CDR3 is TGTGCCAGCAGCTTAGGGACAGGGGGATCTGGCTACACCTTC. Translated, it gives CASSLGTGGSGYTF.

This clonotype was counted ten times or more. The J gene is TRBJ1-5, the V gene TRBV6-1; D is possibly TRBD1 (5 bases). This CDR3 is built from 15 residues. The V end lost 6 bases, the J end lost 1 base, and 13 bases lay between the germline ends. Germline assignment: CDR1 MNHNS and CDR2 SASEGT. Here the CDR3 DNA reads TGTGCCAGCAGCCCGGGGGTGAAGAGCAATCAGCCCCAGCATTTT. This translates into CASSPGVKSNQPQHF.

This clonotype has at least ten counts. The chain carries TRBV5-5 and TRBJ2-1; 8 positions match TRBD1. The CDR3 is made up of 16 amino acids. V dropped 4 bases and J dropped 5; count of bases not matched to a gene: 11. Germline V CDR1 and CDR2: SGHKS, YYEKEE (reference sequence). This CDR3 is CASSLRTGPRDNEQFF. The CDR3 nucleotides read TGTGCCAGCAGCCTAAGGACAGGGCCTAGGGACAATGAGCAGTTCTTC.

This clonotype was found many times. The chain employs TRBV5-1 and TRBJ1-1; a possible D gene is TRBD1 (5 bases). The V gene's germline CDR1 is SGHRS and CDR2 YFSETQ. The V end lost 0 bases, the J end lost 1 base, and 13 bases lay between the germline ends. This CDR3 contains 16 residues. CDR3 bases: TGCGCCAGCAGCTTGGTGCCTACCGGGGGGAACACTGAAGCTTTCTTT. This encodes CASSLVPTGGNTEAFF.

Note on this clonotype: A read error may explain this, as a much larger clone is one base away. J is TRBJ1-1 and V is TRBV28; D unresolved. Germline CDR1 is MDHEN and CDR2 is SYDVKM. The V end lost 8 bases, the J end lost 8 bases, and 15 bases lay between the germline ends. The CDR3 contains 12 residues. CDR3 region: CASLTPNSEAFF. In DNA, the CDR3 is TGTGCCAGCCTGACCCCTAACAGCGAAGCTTTCTTT.

This clonotype was detected ten times or more. The J gene is TRBJ2-2, the V gene TRBV12-3 or TRBV12-4; a weak D match, TRBD2 (5 bases). With 2 bases removed from V and 5 bases from J, the gap between germline ends came to 18 bases. The CDR3 has 17 residues. The CDR3 nucleotides read TGTGCCAGCAGTTTAAGTTTGTGGCGGGTTTGGACCGGGGAGCTGTTTTTT. Translating it yields CASSLSLWRVWTGELFF.

This clonotype was observed at least ten times. The rearrangement links TRBV20-1 to TRBJ1-5; 8 nucleotides agree with TRBD1. V dropped 3 bases and J dropped 2; count of bases not matched to a gene: 6. The germline V gene encodes CDR1 DFQATT and CDR2 SNEGSKA (reference sequence). The CDR3 extends over 15 amino acids. The DNA of the CDR3 is TGCAGTGCTAGCAGGGGGCGCCGCGGCAATCAGCCCCAGCATTTT. Its translation: CSASRGRRGNQPQHF.

This clonotype has at least ten counts. The chain has TRBV12-3 or TRBV12-4 and TRBJ1-1; the D is unclear. With 3 bases removed from V and 7 bases from J, the gap between germline ends came to 9 bases. This CDR3 comprises 12 residues. CDR3 DNA sequence: TGTGCCAGCAGTTTCCAAAGACTTGAAGCTTTCTTT. It yields the protein CASSFQRLEAFF.

This clonotype was detected ten times or more. V usage is TRBV6-6 and J usage is TRBJ2-5; a weak D match, TRBD1 (5 bases). CDR1 and CDR2 (germline): MNHNY, SVGAGI (reference sequence). V shed 7 bases and J shed 1 base, with 13 bases lying between them. This CDR3 has 14 amino acids. The CDR3 here is CASNTGGVQETQYF. CDR3 coding DNA: TGTGCCAGCAATACAGGTGGGGTCCAAGAGACCCAGTACTTC.

This clonotype has a count of ten or more. The chain carries TRBV20-1 and TRBJ2-2, with D possibly matching TRBD2 (6 bases). The CDR3 is 16 residues long. Germline CDR1 is DFQATT and CDR2 is SNEGSKA (reference sequence). V gave up 1 base and J gave up 4 bases, with 16 bases separating them. In nucleotides, the CDR3 is TGCAGTGCTAGAGCCCAGGTGAAGGGAGGCACCGGGGAGCTGTTTTTT. As protein: CSARAQVKGGTGELFF.

This clonotype was observed at least ten times. The rearrangement links TRBV20-1 to TRBJ2-2; tentatively, D is TRBD1 (5 bases). This CDR3 region has 14 residues. Germline-derived CDR1 and CDR2 are DFQATT and SNEGSKA (reference sequence). V lost 2 bases, J lost 6 bases, and 13 bases lay in between. CDR3 nucleotide sequence: TGCAGTGCTAGAAGGGGCCCCCCGTCCGGGGAGCTGTTTTTT. Its protein product is CSARRGPPSGELFF.

This clonotype was recorded at least ten times. This rearrangement joins TRBV11-3 to TRBJ1-1; tentatively, D is TRBD1 (5 bases). CDR1 is SGHNT, CDR2 YENEEA, per germline. V dropped 5 bases and J dropped 4 bases, with 11 bases sitting between them. The CDR3 is 13 residues long. Written as DNA, the CDR3 is TGTGCCAGCAGCGACACAGGTTTCACTGAAGCTTTCTTT. It yields the protein CASSDTGFTEAFF.

With regard to this clonotype: This clone may be a read error of a much larger clone one base away. The rearrangement uses TRBV4-2 and TRBJ1-4, with TRBD1 matching over 9 bases. Germline V gene sequence: CDR1 LGHNA, CDR2 YNFKEQ. This CDR3 is built from 17 residues. The CDR3 nucleotides are TGTGCCAGCAGCCAAGATGGAAGGAGACAGGGGGGTGAAACACTGTTTTTT. Amino acids: CASSQDGRRQGGETLFF.

Many counts were recorded for this clonotype. The chain carries TRBV5-1 and TRBJ2-3; D uncertain. Germline CDR1 reads SGHRS; CDR2 reads YFSETQ. The V end lost 3 bases, the J end lost 0 bases, and 11 bases lay between the germline ends. The CDR3 is 15 residues long. The DNA of the CDR3 is TGCGCCAGCAGCTCCCAACCCTCCAGCACAGATACGCAGTATTTT. This gives the protein CASSSQPSSTDTQYF.

This clonotype was seen at least ten times. This chain uses TRBV6-4 with TRBJ1-2, with D possibly being TRBD1 (5 bases). Trimming cost V 0 bases and J 3 bases, with 8 bases left between them. There are 14 residues in the CDR3. Germline V CDR1 and CDR2: MRHNA, SNTAGT. CDR3 sequence: CASSDSGHDYGYTF. In nucleotides, the CDR3 is TGTGCCAGCAGTGACTCGGGGCACGACTATGGCTACACCTTC.

This clonotype was counted many times. The rearrangement links TRBV20-1 to TRBJ2-1; D unclear. There are 8 residues in the CDR3. V was trimmed by 5 bases and J by 16 bases, leaving 9 bases between them. Germline V CDR1 and CDR2: DFQATT, SNEGSKA (reference sequence). This chain's CDR3 is CSAGARFF. CDR3 nucleotides: TGCAGTGCTGGAGCCCGATTCTTC.

The table lists this clonotype with many counts. The V gene is TRBV3-1, the J gene TRBJ2-7; D is perhaps TRBD1 or TRBD2 (5 bases each). V was trimmed by 1 base and J by 3 bases, leaving 10 bases between them. The CDR3 length is 14 residues. CDR1 and CDR2 (germline): LGHDT, YNNKEL (reference sequence). CDR3 coding DNA: TGTGCCAGCAGCCAAGTGGTTGGGGGCTACGAGCAGTACTTC. Its protein product is CASSQVVGGYEQYF.